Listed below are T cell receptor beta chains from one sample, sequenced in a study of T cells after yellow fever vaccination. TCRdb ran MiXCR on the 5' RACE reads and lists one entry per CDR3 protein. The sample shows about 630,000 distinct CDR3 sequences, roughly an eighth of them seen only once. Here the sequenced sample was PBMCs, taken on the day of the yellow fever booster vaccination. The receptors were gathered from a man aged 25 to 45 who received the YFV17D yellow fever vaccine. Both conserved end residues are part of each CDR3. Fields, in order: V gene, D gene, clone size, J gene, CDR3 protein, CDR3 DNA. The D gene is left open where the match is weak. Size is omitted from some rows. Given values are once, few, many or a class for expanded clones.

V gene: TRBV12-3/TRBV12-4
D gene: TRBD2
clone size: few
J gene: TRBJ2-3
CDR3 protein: CASSQTSGFTDTQYF
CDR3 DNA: TGTGCCAGCAGCCAGACTAGCGGATTTACAGATACGCAGTATTTT

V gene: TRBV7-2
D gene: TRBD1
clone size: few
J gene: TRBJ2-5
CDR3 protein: CASSLGSGGGETQYF
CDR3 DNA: TGTGCCAGCAGCTTAGGATCAGGGGGCGGTGAGACCCAGTACTTC

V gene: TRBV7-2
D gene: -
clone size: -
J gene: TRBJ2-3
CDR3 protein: CASSRHWGGADTQYF
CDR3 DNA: TGTGCCAGCAGCCGCCATTGGGGAGGAGCAGATACGCAGTATTTT

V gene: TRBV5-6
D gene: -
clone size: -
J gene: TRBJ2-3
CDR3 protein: CASSLPQTSTDTQYF
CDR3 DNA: TGTGCCAGCAGCTTGCCTCAAACTAGCACAGATACGCAGTATTTT

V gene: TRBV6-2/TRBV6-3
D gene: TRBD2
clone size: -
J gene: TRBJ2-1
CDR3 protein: CASKVGGSTHEQFF
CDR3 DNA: TGTGCCAGCAAGGTCGGCGGGAGTACACATGAGCAGTTCTTC

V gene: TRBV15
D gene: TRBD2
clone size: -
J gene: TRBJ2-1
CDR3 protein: CATSLAGGGNEQFF
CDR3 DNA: TGTGCCACCAGCTTAGCGGGAGGAGGGAATGAGCAGTTCTTC

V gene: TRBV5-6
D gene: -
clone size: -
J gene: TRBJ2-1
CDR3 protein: CASSFGRTNYNEQFF
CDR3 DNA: TGTGCCAGCAGCTTTGGGCGGACAAATTACAATGAGCAGTTCTTC

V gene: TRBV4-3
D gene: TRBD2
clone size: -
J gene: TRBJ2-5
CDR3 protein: CASSGSGLADIKETQYF
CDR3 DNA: TGCGCCAGCAGCGGATCAGGACTAGCTGATATTAAAGAGACCCAGTACTTC

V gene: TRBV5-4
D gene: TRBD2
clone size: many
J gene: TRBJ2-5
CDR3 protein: CASSLAPFGLAEAETQYF
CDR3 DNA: TGTGCCAGCAGCTTGGCTCCTTTTGGACTAGCGGAGGCAGAGACCCAGTACTTC

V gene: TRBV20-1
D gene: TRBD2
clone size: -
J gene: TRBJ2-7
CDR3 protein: CSARLGGSTYEQYF
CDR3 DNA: TGCAGTGCTAGACTTGGCGGGAGCACCTACGAGCAGTACTTC

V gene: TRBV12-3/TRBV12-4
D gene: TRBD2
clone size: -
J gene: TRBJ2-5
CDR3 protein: CASSRRLAGGGTQYF
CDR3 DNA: TGTGCCAGCAGCCGCCGACTAGCAGGTGGTGGGACCCAGTACTTC